Listed below are T cell receptor beta chains from one sample, sequenced in a study of T-cell reconstitution after alpha-beta-depleted transplantation in children. TCRdb ran MiXCR on the PCR reads and lists one entry per CDR3 protein. The sample yields 330,000 or so distinct CDR3 sequences, less than 9.5% seen once. The sample here was peripheral blood, taken 360 days after TCRalphabeta/CD19-depleted stem cell transplant. These receptors all stem from a female patient between 2 and 15 years old who had a stem cell transplant for Fanconi anemia, so the T cells may come from the graft donor. CDR3s include the opening cysteine and the closing phenylalanine or tryptophan. D genes are given only for firm matches. The size entry is marked missing in some rows and otherwise reads once, few, many or a size class.

V: TRBV20-1
J: TRBJ2-7
size: many
D: TRBD1
CDR3: CSAEAPGQGKREQYF
DNA: TGCAGTGCCGAAGCACCGGGACAGGGTAAAAGGGAGCAGTACTTC

V: TRBV5-5
J: TRBJ2-2
size: few
D: -
CDR3: CASSRRSQGNTGELFF
DNA: TGTGCCAGCAGCAGACGATCGCAGGGGAACACCGGGGAGCTGTTTTTT

V: TRBV5-1
J: TRBJ1-5
size: many
D: TRBD1
CDR3: CASSPGQSNQPQHF
DNA: TGCGCCAGCAGCCCGGGACAGAGCAATCAGCCCCAGCATTTT

V: TRBV28
J: TRBJ2-7
size: many
D: -
CDR3: CASKSPGGGEFYEQYF
DNA: TGTGCCAGCAAATCCCCAGGGGGGGGGGAATTTTACGAGCAGTACTTC

V: TRBV20-1
J: TRBJ2-5
size: many
D: -
CDR3: CSASQIEETQYF
DNA: TGCAGTGCTAGCCAGATAGAAGAGACCCAGTACTTC

V: TRBV20-1
J: TRBJ2-3
size: many
D: TRBD2
CDR3: CSASKLAGGPLTDTQYF
DNA: TGCAGTGCTAGTAAGCTAGCGGGGGGGCCGTTGACAGATACGCAGTATTTT

V: TRBV28
J: TRBJ2-3
size: many
D: -
CDR3: CASAGPTSTDTQYF
DNA: TGTGCCAGCGCCGGGCCTACTAGCACAGATACGCAGTATTTT

V: TRBV2
J: TRBJ1-6
size: -
D: TRBD1
CDR3: CASTRQGVNSPLHF
DNA: TGTGCCAGCACTAGACAGGGGGTTAATTCACCCCTCCACTTT

V: TRBV6-2/TRBV6-3
J: TRBJ2-7
size: many
D: -
CDR3: CASSYSYGQYF
DNA: TGTGCCAGCAGTTACTCTTATGGGCAGTACTTC

V: TRBV3-1
J: TRBJ1-2
size: -
D: -
CDR3: CASSQDRAGYTF
DNA: TGTGCCAGCAGCCAAGATAGGGCTGGCTACACCTTC

V: TRBV7-3
J: TRBJ2-1
size: -
D: -
CDR3: CASSLRDVSEQFF
DNA: TGTGCCAGCAGCTTACGGGACGTGAGCGAGCAGTTCTTC

V: TRBV7-6
J: TRBJ2-1
size: few
D: TRBD1
CDR3: CASSLAGDSSYNEQFF
DNA: TGTGCCAGCAGCTTAGCGGGGGACAGCTCCTACAATGAGCAGTTCTTC

V: TRBV5-1
J: TRBJ2-4
size: -
D: -
CDR3: CASSLGSSALVKNIQYF
DNA: TGCGCCAGCAGCTTGGGGTCTAGCGCCCTGGTCAAAAACATTCAGTACTTC

V: TRBV5-1
J: TRBJ2-7
size: few
D: TRBD2
CDR3: CASSSSGGPSYEQYF
DNA: TGCGCCAGCAGCTCATCGGGAGGGCCATCCTACGAGCAGTACTTC

V: TRBV3-1
J: TRBJ1-4
size: -
D: TRBD1
CDR3: CASSPDREATNEKLFF
DNA: TGTGCCAGCAGCCCGGACAGGGAGGCAACTAATGAAAAACTGTTTTTT

V: TRBV10-3
J: TRBJ2-7
size: many
D: -
CDR3: CAISGGGSTYSYEQYF
DNA: TGTGCCATCAGTGGAGGGGGGTCTACTTATTCCTACGAGCAGTACTTC

V: TRBV6-4
J: TRBJ1-6
size: -
D: TRBD1
CDR3: CASRRGQENFMGYNSPLHF
DNA: TGTGCCAGCAGAAGGGGACAGGAGAACTTTATGGGTTATAATTCACCCCTCCACTTT

V: TRBV20-1
J: TRBJ2-1
size: many
D: TRBD1
CDR3: CSAIEGASLTNEQFF
DNA: TGCAGTGCTATAGAGGGGGCGAGTCTTACGAATGAGCAGTTCTTC

V: TRBV20-1
J: TRBJ1-3
size: once
D: -
CDR3: CSAQRGNTIYF
DNA: TGCAGTGCTCAACGGGGAAACACCATATATTTT

V: TRBV6-4
J: TRBJ2-7
size: many
D: -
CDR3: CASSDGYEQYF
DNA: TGTGCCAGCAGTGACGGCTACGAGCAGTACTTC

V: TRBV28
J: TRBJ1-1
size: few
D: -
CDR3: CASIVGGQRGEAFF
DNA: TGTGCCAGCATCGTGGGAGGACAACGCGGAGAAGCTTTCTTT

V: TRBV7-3
J: TRBJ2-1
size: many
D: -
CDR3: CASSLRGSYNEQFF
DNA: TGTGCCAGCAGCTTACGGGGCTCCTACAATGAGCAGTTCTTC

V: TRBV7-9
J: TRBJ2-7
size: -
D: TRBD1
CDR3: CASSPTGAFYEQYF
DNA: TGTGCCAGCAGTCCGACAGGGGCCTTCTACGAGCAGTACTTC

V: TRBV27
J: TRBJ1-6
size: few
D: -
CDR3: CASRPAADNSPLHF
DNA: TGTGCCAGCAGACCGGCAGCCGATAATTCACCCCTCCACTTT